This paragraph covers one TCR beta chain sequence. As yet, its antigen is unknown. A read error is likely, as this CDR3 ends without the conserved phenylalanine or tryptophan. The record originates from a study of tumor and adjacent non-tumor tissue in lung cancer. For the study at large: Stage I to III disease affected about ten men and roughly 5 women aged roughly 30 to 80.

Study-wide points: Top 100 clones took a larger repertoire share in normal lung.

Three rounds of nested PCR, following a modified ARM-PCR protocol, produced the TCRbeta library. Via MiXCR, TCRdb re-called the multiplex PCR reads, giving one row per CDR3 protein. The sample lists about 140,000 distinct CDR3 sequences, about 71% seen once, with 18% in the top ten. The germline CDR1 and CDR2 sequences are SGHVS and FQNEAQ. V lost 4 bases, J lost 6 bases, and 4 bases stayed unmatched. The CDR3 consists of 13 residues. No cell sorting was done before RNA was extracted from the tissue. The source material was lung tumor tissue. The sequence was collected from a man in his 60s with small cell lung cancer. This rearrangement joins TRBV7-8 to TRBJ2-7; 9 bases agree with TRBD2. CDR3 sequence reads: CASSSGTSSEQYS. CDR3 nucleotides: TGTGCCAGCAGCTCGGGGACTAGCAGCGAGCAGTACTCC.